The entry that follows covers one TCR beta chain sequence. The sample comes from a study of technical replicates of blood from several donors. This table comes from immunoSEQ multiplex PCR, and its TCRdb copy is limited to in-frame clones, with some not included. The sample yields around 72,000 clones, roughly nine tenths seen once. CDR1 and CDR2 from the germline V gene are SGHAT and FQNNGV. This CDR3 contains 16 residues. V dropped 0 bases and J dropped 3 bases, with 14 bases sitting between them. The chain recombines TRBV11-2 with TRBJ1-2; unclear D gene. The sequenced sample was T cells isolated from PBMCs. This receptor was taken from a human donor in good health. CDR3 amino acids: CASSLERRGLHYGYTF. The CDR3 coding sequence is TGTGCCAGCAGCTTAGAGCGTAGAGGGCTACACTATGGCTACACCTTC.